The TCR beta chain described here comes from a study of blood T cell repertoires in COVID-19. Study at large: From the United States, Italy and Spain came samples of acute and convalescent COVID-19. In each case, the material was cDNA or gDNA derived from T cells, B-cell-depleted T cells, or PBMCs.

This CDR3 is 13 amino acids long. CDR1 SNHLY and CDR2 FYNNEI come from the germline V gene. Trimming took 7 bases from V and 7 from J, leaving 11 bases between them. Original data processing: Using reference gene primer amplification, nucleated cell counts were estimated. Repertoires were generated with immunoSEQ multiplex PCR, while TCRdb's copy carries only in-frame clones and drops some. That table is the source of V, J and clone size, and D and trimming were worked out from the DNA. The sample holds a few hundred thousand clones, approximately 85% seen once. Sequences were obtained from peripheral blood. The rearrangement links TRBV2 to TRBJ1-6, with unresolved D. The receptor comes from a woman in her fifties or sixties with acute or convalescent COVID-19. The CDR3 loop is CASTYSLNSPLHF. The CDR3 nucleotides read TGTGCCAGCACGTACAGCCTGAATTCACCCCTCCACTTT. The variable domain in full, completed from reference TRBV2 and TRBJ1-6, reads EPEVTQTPSHQVTQMGQEVILRCVPISNHLYFYWYRQILGQKVEFLVSFYNNEISEKSEIFDDQFSVERPDGSNFTLKIRSTKLEDSAMYFCASTYSLNSPLHFGNGTRLTVT.